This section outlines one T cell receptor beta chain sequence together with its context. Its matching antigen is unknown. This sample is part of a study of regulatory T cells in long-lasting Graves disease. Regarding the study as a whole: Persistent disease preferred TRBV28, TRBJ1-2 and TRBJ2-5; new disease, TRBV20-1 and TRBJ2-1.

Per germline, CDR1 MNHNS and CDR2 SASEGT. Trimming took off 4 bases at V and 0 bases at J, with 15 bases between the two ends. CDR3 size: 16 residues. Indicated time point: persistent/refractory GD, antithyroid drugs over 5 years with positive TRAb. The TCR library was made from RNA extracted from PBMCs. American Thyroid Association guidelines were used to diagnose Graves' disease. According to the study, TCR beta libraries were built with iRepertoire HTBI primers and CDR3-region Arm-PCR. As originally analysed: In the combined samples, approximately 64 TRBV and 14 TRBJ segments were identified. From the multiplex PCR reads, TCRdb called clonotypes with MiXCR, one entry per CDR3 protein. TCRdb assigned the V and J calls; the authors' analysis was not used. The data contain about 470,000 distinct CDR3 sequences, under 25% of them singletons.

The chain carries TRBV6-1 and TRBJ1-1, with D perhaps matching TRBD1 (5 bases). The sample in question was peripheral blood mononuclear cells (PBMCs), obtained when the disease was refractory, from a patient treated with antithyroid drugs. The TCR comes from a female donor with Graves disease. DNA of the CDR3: TGTGCCAGCAGTGGGGGCCCCCAGGAATTGAACACTGAAGCTTTCTTT. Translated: CASSGGPQELNTEAFF.